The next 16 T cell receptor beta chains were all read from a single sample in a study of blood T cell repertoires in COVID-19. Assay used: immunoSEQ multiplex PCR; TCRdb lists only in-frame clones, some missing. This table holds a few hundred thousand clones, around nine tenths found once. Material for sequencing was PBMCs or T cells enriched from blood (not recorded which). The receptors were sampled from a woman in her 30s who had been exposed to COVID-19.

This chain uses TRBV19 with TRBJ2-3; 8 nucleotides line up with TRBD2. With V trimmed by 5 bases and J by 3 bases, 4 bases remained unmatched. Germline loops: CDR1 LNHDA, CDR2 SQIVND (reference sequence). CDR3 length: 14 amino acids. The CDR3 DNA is TGTGCCAGTAGTCATCCTAGCGGGACAGATACGCAGTATTTT. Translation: CASSHPSGTDTQYF.

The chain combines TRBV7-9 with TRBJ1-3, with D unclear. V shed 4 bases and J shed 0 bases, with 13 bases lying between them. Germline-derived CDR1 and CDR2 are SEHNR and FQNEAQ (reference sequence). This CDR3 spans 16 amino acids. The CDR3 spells CASSYRVGPSGNTIYF. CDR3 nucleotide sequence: TGTGCCAGCAGCTATCGTGTGGGCCCCTCTGGAAACACCATATATTTT.

The CDR3 nucleotides read TGTGCCAGCAGCTTAGGTCCTAGCGGGAGGGCGGTCGAGCAGTACTTC. Translated: CASSLGPSGRAVEQYF. The rearrangement uses TRBV13 and TRBJ2-7, with 12 bases lining up with TRBD2. The V gene end was trimmed by 0 bases and the J gene end by 6 bases; junction bases not matched to a gene: 6. The CDR3 is made up of 16 amino acids. Germline V gene lookup returns CDR1 PRHDT and CDR2 FYEKMQ (reference sequence).

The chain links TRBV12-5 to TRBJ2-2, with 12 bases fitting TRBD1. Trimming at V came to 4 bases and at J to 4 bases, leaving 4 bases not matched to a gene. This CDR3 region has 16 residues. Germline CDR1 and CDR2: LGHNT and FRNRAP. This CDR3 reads CASGSGQGAGTGELFF. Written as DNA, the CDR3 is TGTGCTAGTGGTTCGGGACAGGGGGCTGGCACCGGGGAGCTGTTTTTT. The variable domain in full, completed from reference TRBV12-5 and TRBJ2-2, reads DARVTQTPRHKVTEMGQEVTMRCQPILGHNTVFWYRQTMMQGLELLAYFRNRAPLDDSGMPKDRFSAEMPDATLATLKIQPSEPRDSAVYFCASGSGQGAGTGELFFGEGSRLTVL.

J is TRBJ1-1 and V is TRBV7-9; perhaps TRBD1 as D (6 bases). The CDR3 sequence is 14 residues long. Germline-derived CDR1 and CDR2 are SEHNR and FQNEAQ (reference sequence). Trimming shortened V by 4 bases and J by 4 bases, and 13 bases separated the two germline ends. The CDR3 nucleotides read TGTGCCAGCAGCTCTCCTACAGGGTTCACTGAAGCTTTCTTT. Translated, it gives CASSSPTGFTEAFF.

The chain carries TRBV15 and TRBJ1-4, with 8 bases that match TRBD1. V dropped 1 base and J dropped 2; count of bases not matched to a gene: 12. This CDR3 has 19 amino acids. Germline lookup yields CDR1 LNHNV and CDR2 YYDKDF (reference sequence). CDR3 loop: CATSRVAQGAYSTNEKLFF. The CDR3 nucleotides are TGTGCCACCAGCAGAGTAGCCCAGGGGGCTTACAGTACTAATGAAAAACTGTTTTTT.

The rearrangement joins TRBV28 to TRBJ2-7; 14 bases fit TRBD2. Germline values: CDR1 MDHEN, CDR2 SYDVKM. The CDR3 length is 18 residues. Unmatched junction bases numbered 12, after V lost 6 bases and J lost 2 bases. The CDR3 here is CASRSPGTSGSFTYEQYF. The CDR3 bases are TGTGCCAGCAGATCACCCGGGACTAGCGGGAGTTTCACCTACGAGCAGTACTTC.

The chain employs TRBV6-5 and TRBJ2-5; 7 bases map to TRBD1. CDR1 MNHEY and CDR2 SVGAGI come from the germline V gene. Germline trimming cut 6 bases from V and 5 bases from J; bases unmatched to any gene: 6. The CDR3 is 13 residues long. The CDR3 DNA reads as TGTGCCAGCAGCGGACAGGTCTCGGAGACCCAGTACTTC. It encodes CASSGQVSETQYF.

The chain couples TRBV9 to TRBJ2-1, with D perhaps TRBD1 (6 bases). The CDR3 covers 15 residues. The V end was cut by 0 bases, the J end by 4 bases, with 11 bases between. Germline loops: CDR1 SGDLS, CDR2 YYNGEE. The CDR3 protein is CASSVEGVVYNEQFF. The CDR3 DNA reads TGTGCCAGCAGCGTAGAGGGGGTTGTTTACAATGAGCAGTTCTTC.

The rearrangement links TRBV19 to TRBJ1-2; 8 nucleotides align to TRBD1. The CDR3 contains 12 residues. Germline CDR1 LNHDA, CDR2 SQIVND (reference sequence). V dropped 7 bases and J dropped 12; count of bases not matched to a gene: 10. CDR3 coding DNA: TGTGCCAGTAACACCCTGGGGGGACAGGACACCTTC. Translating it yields CASNTLGGQDTF.

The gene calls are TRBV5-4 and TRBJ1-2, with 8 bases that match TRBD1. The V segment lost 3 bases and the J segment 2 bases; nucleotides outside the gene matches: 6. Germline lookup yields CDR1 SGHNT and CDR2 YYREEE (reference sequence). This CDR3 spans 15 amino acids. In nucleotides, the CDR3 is TGTGCCAGCAGCTCAGGACAGGGAGGGAACTATGGCTACACCTTC. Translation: CASSSGQGGNYGYTF.

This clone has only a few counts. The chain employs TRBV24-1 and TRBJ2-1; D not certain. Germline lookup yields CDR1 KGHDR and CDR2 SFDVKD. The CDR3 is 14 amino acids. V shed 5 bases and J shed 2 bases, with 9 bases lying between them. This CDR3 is CATSAGGAYNEQFF. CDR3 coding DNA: TGTGCCACCAGTGCTGGCGGTGCCTACAATGAGCAGTTCTTC.

The CDR3 bases are TGTGCCAGCAGCGCCCGGACTAGCGGGGGAGTTATTCTTTACGAGCAGTACTTC. This encodes CASSARTSGGVILYEQYF. The chain combines TRBV9 with TRBJ2-7, with TRBD2 identical over 13 bases. The trim removed 3 bases at V and 4 bases at J, leaving 13 bases unmatched. The CDR3 has 18 residues. Germline V gene data show CDR1 as SGDLS and CDR2 as YYNGEE.

CDR3 region: CASRSQGRITEAFF. The CDR3 DNA sequence: TGTGCCAGTAGATCGCAGGGCAGGATCACTGAAGCTTTCTTT. The chain uses TRBV19 and TRBJ1-1; possibly TRBD1 for D (5 bases). V was cut by 6 bases and J by 4 bases, with 15 bases left in between. This CDR3 contains 14 residues. CDR1 is LNHDA, CDR2 SQIVND, per germline (reference sequence).

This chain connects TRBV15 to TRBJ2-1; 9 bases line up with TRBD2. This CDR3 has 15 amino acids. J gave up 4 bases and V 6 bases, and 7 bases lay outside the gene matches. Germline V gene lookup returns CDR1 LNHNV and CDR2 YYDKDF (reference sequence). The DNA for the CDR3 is TGTGCCACCAGATTAGCGGGAGAAACGTACAATGAGCAGTTCTTC. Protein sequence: CATRLAGETYNEQFF.

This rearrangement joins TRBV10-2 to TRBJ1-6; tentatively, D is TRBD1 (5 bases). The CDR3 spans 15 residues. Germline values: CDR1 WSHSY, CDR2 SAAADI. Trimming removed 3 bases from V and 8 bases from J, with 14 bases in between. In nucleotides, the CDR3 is TGCGCCAGCAGTGATCGCTCAGGGAGGGATTCACCCCTCCACTTT. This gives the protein CASSDRSGRDSPLHF.